This T cell receptor (beta chain) originates from a study of cytomegalovirus exposure and HLA in healthy donors. Points from the study as a whole: Later analysis demonstrated an association between a missense DCLRE1C variant and TCR beta V- and J-gene trimming. A later analysis showed that HLA-associated TCR beta chains had undergone more clonal expansion than equally common others.

V was cut by 4 bases and J by 6 bases, with 22 bases left in between. There are 17 residues in the CDR3. Germline V gene lookup returns CDR1 MGHRA and CDR2 YSYEKL. With regard to this clone: Its antigen is not identified.

PCR was performed using 60 Vbeta and 13 Jbeta primers. The table came from immunoSEQ multiplex PCR; TCRdb's copy has only in-frame clones and leaves some out. This sample carries some 71,000 clones, with roughly 1.7% going to the ten biggest clones. The chain couples TRBV4-1 to TRBJ2-1, with D tentatively TRBD2 (6 bases). The TCR was taken from a young woman in good health and CMV-seronegative. The material sequenced was PBMCs. CDR3 DNA: TGCGCCAGCAGCCCTTCCCCCCTCGGGAGCCAAGCCAATGAGCAGTTCTTC. Translation: CASSPSPLGSQANEQFF.